This is a list of T cell receptor beta chains from one sample in a study of regulatory T cells in long-lasting Graves disease. MiXCR, applied by TCRdb to the multiplex PCR reads, yields one record per CDR3 protein. The table has 540,000 or so distinct CDR3 sequences, about 13% seen once. The sample was also reused in another study, on T cells in Graves' hyperthyroidism and ophthalmopathy.

The sample in question was peripheral blood mononuclear cells (PBMCs), obtained at new diagnosis, from a patient treated with antithyroid drugs. The source is a man aged 25-45 years with Graves disease. The CDR3 runs from the conserved cysteine through the conserved F or W. Fields, in order: clone size, V gene, CDR3 length, J gene, D gene, CDR3 DNA, CDR3 protein. The D gene is left open where the match is weak. The size field is filled for only some rows; it gives once, few, many or a size class.

size: few; V: TRBV5-1; length: 15; J: TRBJ2-2; D: .; DNA: TGCGCCAGCAGCCCCCTTGGGTCAGCCGGAGGGGAGCTGTTTTTT; CDR3: CASSPLGSAGGELFF
size: many; V: TRBV6-5; length: 14; J: TRBJ1-3; D: .; DNA: TGTGCCAGCAGTTTAGTAGCCTCTGGAAACACCATATATTTT; CDR3: CASSLVASGNTIYF
size: many; V: TRBV20-1; length: 14; J: TRBJ2-4; D: TRBD1; DNA: TGCAGTGCTACCCGGGACAGGGTGTCAGACATTCAGTACTTC; CDR3: CSATRDRVSDIQYF
size: .; V: TRBV19; length: 15; J: TRBJ2-3; D: TRBD2; DNA: TGTGCCAGTGAGGGCGTAGCGGGACTGGAAGATACGCAGTATTTT; CDR3: CASEGVAGLEDTQYF
size: many; V: TRBV12-3/TRBV12-4; length: 13; J: TRBJ2-3; D: .; DNA: TGTGCCAGCAGTGCGCGGGCCACAGATACGCAGTATTTT; CDR3: CASSARATDTQYF
size: many; V: TRBV5-1; length: 14; J: TRBJ2-1; D: TRBD2; DNA: TGCGCCAGCAGCCCCGGGACTAGGGGTAATGAGCAGTTCTTC; CDR3: CASSPGTRGNEQFF
size: .; V: TRBV7-8; length: 17; J: TRBJ2-1; D: TRBD2; DNA: TGTGCCAGCACCCTCGTCCCTAGCGGGAGATTTGGCAATGAGCAGTTCTTC; CDR3: CASTLVPSGRFGNEQFF
size: .; V: TRBV25-1; length: 11; J: TRBJ1-1; D: .; DNA: TGTGCCATCCCCGAGGATACTGAAGCTTTCTTT; CDR3: CAIPEDTEAFF
size: many; V: TRBV6-2/TRBV6-3; length: 15; J: TRBJ2-7; D: TRBD2; DNA: TGTGCCAGCAGTTACAGACTAGCGGGGTCCTACGAGCAGTACTTC; CDR3: CASSYRLAGSYEQYF
size: .; V: TRBV27; length: 14; J: TRBJ2-5; D: .; DNA: TGTGCCAGCAGTGGGAGGACAGATCAAGAGACCCAGTACTTC; CDR3: CASSGRTDQETQYF